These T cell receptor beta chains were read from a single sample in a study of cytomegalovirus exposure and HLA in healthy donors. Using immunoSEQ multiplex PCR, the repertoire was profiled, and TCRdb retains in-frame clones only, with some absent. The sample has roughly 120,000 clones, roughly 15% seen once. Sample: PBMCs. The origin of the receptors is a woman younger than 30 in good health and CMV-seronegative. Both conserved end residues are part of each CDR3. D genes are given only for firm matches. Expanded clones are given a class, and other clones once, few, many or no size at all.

CASSPVTGLNTEAFF TGTGCCAGCAGTCCCGTCACAGGGCTGAACACTGAAGCTTTCTTT TRBJ1-1 few TRBV28 .
CASSLGLAGGLRYNEQFF TGTGCCAGCAGCCTCGGACTAGCGGGGGGGCTGAGATACAATGAGCAGTTCTTC TRBJ2-1 . TRBV7-6 TRBD2
CASSLGSGSSGRIEQFF TGTGCCAGCAGCTTAGGAAGTGGGTCTAGCGGGAGGATAGAGCAGTTCTTC TRBJ2-1 . TRBV11-1 TRBD2
CASTSWGGEKLFF TGTGCCAGCACCAGTTGGGGGGGGGAAAAACTGTTTTTT TRBJ1-4 few TRBV11-2 .
CASRESSYEQYF TGTGCCAGCAGGGAGTCTTCCTACGAGCAGTACTTC TRBJ2-7 few TRBV6-1 .
CASSLNRLYNSPLHF TGTGCCAGCAGCTTGAACAGGCTCTATAATTCACCCCTCCACTTT TRBJ1-6 few TRBV5-6 .
CAWGTGMDYGYTF TGTGCCTGGGGGACAGGGATGGACTATGGCTACACCTTC TRBJ1-2 . TRBV30 TRBD1
CASSRLGKETQYF TGTGCCAGCAGCCGACTAGGAAAAGAGACCCAGTACTTC TRBJ2-5 . TRBV11-2 .
CASSYFDRGYNEQFF TGTGCCAGCAGTTACTTCGACAGGGGATACAATGAGCAGTTCTTC TRBJ2-1 few TRBV6-5 TRBD1
CASSFWTGLTYEQYF TGTGCCAGCAGCTTCTGGACAGGCCTCACCTACGAGCAGTACTTC TRBJ2-7 . TRBV7-9 TRBD1
CSVSGYTF TGCAGCGTATCGGGCTACACCTTC TRBJ1-2 few TRBV29-1 .
CASSRDRGLGGNTIYF TGTGCCAGCAGCAGGGACAGGGGTCTGGGAGGAAACACCATATATTTT TRBJ1-3 few TRBV7-2 TRBD1
CASSQGLSSNQPQHF TGTGCCAGCAGTCAGGGGTTATCGAGCAATCAGCCCCAGCATTTT TRBJ1-5 . TRBV6-1 .
CASRRTQNTEAFF TGTGCCAGCAGAAGGACACAGAACACTGAAGCTTTCTTT TRBJ1-1 few TRBV6-5 .
CATSRGAGLAGEGTGELFF TGTGCCACCAGCAGAGGGGCGGGACTAGCGGGAGAGGGGACCGGGGAGCTGTTTTTT TRBJ2-2 . TRBV15 TRBD2
CASSPDRGREKLFF TGCGCCAGCAGCCCCGACAGGGGACGTGAAAAACTGTTTTTT TRBJ1-4 few TRBV5-1 TRBD1
CASSPGTSGEFQYF TGCGCCAGTTCGCCGGGGACTAGCGGGGAGTTTCAGTACTTC TRBJ2-7 . TRBV5-1 TRBD2
CASSLDRGTEAFF TGTGCCAGCAGCTTGGACAGGGGGACTGAAGCTTTCTTT TRBJ1-1 few TRBV5-4 TRBD1
CASSVWGGGRDEQYF TGTGCCAGCAGCGTTTGGGGCGGCGGGAGAGACGAGCAGTACTTC TRBJ2-7 few TRBV9 TRBD2
CASSSGQGFSYGNTIYF TGTGCCAGCAGCTCGGGACAGGGCTTCTCATATGGAAACACCATATATTTT TRBJ1-3 once TRBV13 TRBD1
CSAAPRFAGRRGDTQYF TGCAGCGCTGCCCCCCGCTTCGCGGGCAGGCGTGGAGATACGCAGTATTTT TRBJ2-3 . TRBV29-1 .
CAISESTGKDTGELFF TGTGCCATCAGTGAGTCGACAGGGAAAGACACCGGGGAGCTGTTTTTT TRBJ2-2 few TRBV10-3 TRBD1
CASSPLQQQGSVNEKLFF TGTGCCAGCAGCCCACTTCAACAACAGGGATCCGTTAATGAAAAACTGTTTTTT TRBJ1-4 . TRBV5-6 .
CASSIGQGGTDTQYF TGTGCCAGTAGTATCGGGCAGGGGGGCACAGATACGCAGTATTTT TRBJ2-3 . TRBV19 TRBD1
CASSPNSYEQYF TGTGCCAGCAGTCCTAACTCCTACGAGCAGTACTTC TRBJ2-7 few TRBV28 .
CASSRTRGTGELFF TGTGCCAGCAGCCGGACTAGAGGCACCGGGGAGCTGTTTTTT TRBJ2-2 . TRBV7-8 TRBD2
CASVGLAGGRNTYEQYF TGTGCCAGCGTGGGCCTAGCGGGAGGGCGAAACACCTACGAGCAGTACTTC TRBJ2-7 few TRBV28 TRBD2
CASSLSARETQYF TGTGCCAGCAGTTTATCGGCGCGGGAGACCCAGTACTTC TRBJ2-5 few TRBV27 .
CASSFGTGGNTEAFF TGTGCCAGCAGCTTTGGGACAGGGGGCAACACTGAAGCTTTCTTT TRBJ1-1 few TRBV5-6 TRBD1
CAWSRQGAAEEKLFF TGTGCCTGGAGTAGGCAGGGGGCGGCGGAGGAAAAACTGTTTTTT TRBJ1-4 . TRBV30 TRBD1
CASSYGTGGYEQYF TGTGCCAGCAGTTACGGGACAGGGGGGTACGAGCAGTACTTC TRBJ2-7 . TRBV6-5 TRBD1
CASSAWGANYGYTF TGTGCCAGCAGTGCTTGGGGGGCTAACTATGGCTACACCTTC TRBJ1-2 few TRBV2 .
CASSVGGGGKTYEQYF TGTGCCAGCAGCGTAGGGGGCGGGGGGAAGACCTACGAGCAGTACTTC TRBJ2-7 . TRBV9 TRBD2
CASSLHRYYGYTF TGTGCCAGCAGTTTGCACAGGTATTATGGCTACACCTTC TRBJ1-2 few TRBV27 .
CASSVLAGEVDTQYF TGTGCCAGCAGCGTACTAGCGGGGGAGGTAGATACGCAGTATTTT TRBJ2-3 . TRBV9 TRBD2
CASSAGQGIGQPQHF TGTGCCAGCAGCGCGGGACAGGGGATAGGACAGCCCCAGCATTTT TRBJ1-5 few TRBV9 TRBD1
CASSNDRGEKLFF TGTGCCAGTAGTAACGACAGGGGAGAAAAACTGTTTTTT TRBJ1-4 few TRBV19 TRBD1
CASSLDRGTKNIQYF TGTGCCAGCAGTCTAGACAGGGGGACCAAAAACATTCAGTACTTC TRBJ2-4 few TRBV2 TRBD1
CASSLSHRKYF TGTGCCAGCAGCTTGAGCCACCGCAAGTATTTT TRBJ2-3 few TRBV5-8 .
CASSLTQGTGDTQYF TGCGCCAGCAGCTTGACACAGGGGACCGGAGATACGCAGTATTTT TRBJ2-3 . TRBV5-1 TRBD1
CASSEWGRTDSYEQYF TGTGCCAGCAGTGAATGGGGAAGGACAGATTCCTACGAGCAGTACTTC TRBJ2-7 . TRBV6-1 .
CSVAGQDYYEQYF TGCAGCGTGGCGGGACAGGATTACTACGAGCAGTACTTC TRBJ2-7 . TRBV29-1 TRBD1
CASSPVGGNEQFF TGTGCCAGCAGCCCCGTAGGCGGCAATGAGCAGTTCTTC TRBJ2-1 few TRBV11-2 .
CASSLRLAGGPAGANVLTF TGTGCCAGCAGCTTAAGGCTAGCGGGGGGGCCAGCTGGGGCCAACGTCCTGACTTTC TRBJ2-6 . TRBV11-2 TRBD2
CASSLHREFPEAFF TGTGCCAGCAGCTTACACAGGGAATTCCCTGAAGCTTTCTTT TRBJ1-1 few TRBV7-6 .
CASSPLAGVPDTQYF TGTGCCAGCAGCCCACTAGCGGGAGTCCCAGATACGCAGTATTTT TRBJ2-3 few TRBV6-4 TRBD2
CASSNSKDRGPFYGYTF TGTGCCAGCAGCAATAGTAAGGACAGGGGCCCCTTTTATGGCTACACCTTC TRBJ1-2 . TRBV21-1 .
CASSLDPGRTEAFF TGCGCCAGCAGCCTTGACCCAGGTCGTACTGAAGCTTTCTTT TRBJ1-1 few TRBV4-1 .
CACTPTSGRASDTQYF TGTGCCTGCACCCCTACTAGCGGGAGGGCCTCTGATACGCAGTATTTT TRBJ2-3 few TRBV30 TRBD2
CASSPGGAYQPQHF TGTGCCAGCTCACCAGGGGGCGCCTACCAGCCCCAGCATTTT TRBJ1-5 . TRBV18 .
CASSRTPTGAMNTEAFF TGTGCCAGCAGCCGAACTCCGACAGGGGCCATGAACACTGAAGCTTTCTTT TRBJ1-1 . TRBV7-9 TRBD1
CASSVSPGSDYGYTF TGTGCCAGCAGCGTTTCTCCGGGTTCGGACTATGGCTACACCTTC TRBJ1-2 few TRBV9 .
CASSGGTSGRGETQYF TGTGCCAGCAGTGGGGGGACTAGCGGGAGGGGAGAGACCCAGTACTTC TRBJ2-5 . TRBV6-1 TRBD2
CASSESVGGVSPEAFF TGTGCCAGCAGTGAATCGGTGGGAGGGGTGAGTCCTGAAGCTTTCTTT TRBJ1-1 . TRBV6-1 .
CASSAQGNTEAFF TGTGCCAGCAGCGCACAGGGAAACACTGAAGCTTTCTTT TRBJ1-1 . TRBV7-2 .
CASSPSYEQYF TGTGCCAGCAGCCCATCCTACGAGCAGTACTTC TRBJ2-7 few TRBV5-8 .
CATTAAYEQYF TGTGCCACCACTGCGGCATACGAGCAGTACTTC TRBJ2-7 few TRBV6-1 .